The T cell receptor (beta chain) under discussion was sequenced for a study of control samples from healthy donors and cancer patients. The CDR3 is 16 amino acids. V lost 5 bases to trimming and J lost 4 bases, with 20 bases between them. The germline gives CDR1 MNHEY, CDR2 SMNVEV (reference sequence). Method: immunoSEQ multiplex PCR; TCRdb's copy keeps in-frame clones and lacks some. The sample gives about 98,000 clones, around 92% of which show up once; roughly 2.5% is in the top ten. This chain uses TRBV27 with TRBJ1-2, with D tentatively TRBD1 (6 bases). The TCR sequence derives from a woman between 18 and 29 years old in good health. Sequences were obtained from blood. As DNA, the CDR3 is TGTGCCAGCAGTCACGACCATGGGGGCGATCCCTATGGCTACACCTTC. Residues: CASSHDHGGDPYGYTF.